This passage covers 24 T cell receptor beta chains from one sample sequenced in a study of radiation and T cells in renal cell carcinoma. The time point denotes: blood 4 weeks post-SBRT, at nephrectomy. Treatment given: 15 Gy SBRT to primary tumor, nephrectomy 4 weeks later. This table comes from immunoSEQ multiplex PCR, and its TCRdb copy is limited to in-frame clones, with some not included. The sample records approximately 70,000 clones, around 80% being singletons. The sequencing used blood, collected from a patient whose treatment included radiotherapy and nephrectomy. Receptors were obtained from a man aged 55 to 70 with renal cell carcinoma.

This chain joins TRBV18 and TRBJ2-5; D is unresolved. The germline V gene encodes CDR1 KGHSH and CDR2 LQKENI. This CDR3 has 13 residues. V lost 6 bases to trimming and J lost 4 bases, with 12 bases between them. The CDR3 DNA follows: TGTGCCAGCTCGCCTCGGACCGTAGAGACCCAGTACTTC. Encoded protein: CASSPRTVETQYF.

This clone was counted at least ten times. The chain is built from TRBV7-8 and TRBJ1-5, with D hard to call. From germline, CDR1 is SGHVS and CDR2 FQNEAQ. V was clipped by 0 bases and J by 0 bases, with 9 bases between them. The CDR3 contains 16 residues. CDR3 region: CASSLARHLSNQPQHF. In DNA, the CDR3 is TGTGCCAGCAGCTTAGCTCGACACCTTAGCAATCAGCCCCAGCATTTT.

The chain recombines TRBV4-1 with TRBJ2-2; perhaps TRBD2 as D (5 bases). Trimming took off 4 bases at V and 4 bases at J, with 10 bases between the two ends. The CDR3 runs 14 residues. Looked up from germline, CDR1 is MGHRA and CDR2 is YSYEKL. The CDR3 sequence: CASSLSGSTGELFF. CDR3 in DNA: TGCGCCAGCAGCCTGTCTGGGAGCACCGGGGAGCTGTTTTTT.

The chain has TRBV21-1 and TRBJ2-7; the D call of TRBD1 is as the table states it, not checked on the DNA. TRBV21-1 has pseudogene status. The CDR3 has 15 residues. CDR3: CASSNNIGHRAEQYF. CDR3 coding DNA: TGTGCCAGCAGCAATAATATCGGACACCGGGCGGAGCAGTACTTC.

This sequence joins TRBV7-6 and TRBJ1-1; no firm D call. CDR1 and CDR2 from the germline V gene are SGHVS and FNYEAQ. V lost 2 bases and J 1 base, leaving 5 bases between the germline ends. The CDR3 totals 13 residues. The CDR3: CASSLWGNTEAFF. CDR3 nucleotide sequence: TGTGCCAGCAGCTTATGGGGGAACACTGAAGCTTTCTTT.

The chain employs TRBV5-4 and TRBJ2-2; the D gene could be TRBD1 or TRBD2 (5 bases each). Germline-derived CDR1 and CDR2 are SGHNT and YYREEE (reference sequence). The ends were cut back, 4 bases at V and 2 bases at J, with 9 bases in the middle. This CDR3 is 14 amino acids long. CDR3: CASSPGPNTGELFF. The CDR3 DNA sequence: TGTGCCAGCAGCCCGGGACCTAACACCGGGGAGCTGTTTTTT.

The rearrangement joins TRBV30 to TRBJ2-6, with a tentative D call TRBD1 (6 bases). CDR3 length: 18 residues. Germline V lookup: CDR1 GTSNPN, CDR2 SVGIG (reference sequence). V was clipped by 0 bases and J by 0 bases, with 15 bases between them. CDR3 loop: CAWSVPGRGGSGANVLTF. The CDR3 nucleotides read TGTGCCTGGAGTGTACCGGGCAGGGGCGGCTCTGGGGCCAACGTCCTGACTTTC.

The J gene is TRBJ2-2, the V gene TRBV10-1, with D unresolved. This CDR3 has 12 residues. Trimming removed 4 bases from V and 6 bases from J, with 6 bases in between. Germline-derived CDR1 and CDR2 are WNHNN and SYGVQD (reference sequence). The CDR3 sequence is CASSGPAGELFF. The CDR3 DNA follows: TGCGCCAGCAGTGGACCCGCCGGGGAGCTGTTTTTT.

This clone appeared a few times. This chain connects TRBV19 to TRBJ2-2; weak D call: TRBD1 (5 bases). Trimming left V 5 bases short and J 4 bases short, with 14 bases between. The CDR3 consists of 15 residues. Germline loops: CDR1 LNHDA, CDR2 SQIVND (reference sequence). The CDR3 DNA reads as TGTGCCAGTAGTGGGATAGGGGTGGGCACCGGGGAGCTGTTTTTT. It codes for CASSGIGVGTGELFF.

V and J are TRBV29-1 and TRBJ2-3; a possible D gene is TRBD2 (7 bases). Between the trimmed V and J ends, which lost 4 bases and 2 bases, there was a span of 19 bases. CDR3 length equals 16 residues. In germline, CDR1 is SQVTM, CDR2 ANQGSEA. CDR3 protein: CSVARGGGYSTDTQYF. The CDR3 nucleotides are TGCAGCGTTGCGCGAGGCGGGGGCTACTCCACAGATACGCAGTATTTT.

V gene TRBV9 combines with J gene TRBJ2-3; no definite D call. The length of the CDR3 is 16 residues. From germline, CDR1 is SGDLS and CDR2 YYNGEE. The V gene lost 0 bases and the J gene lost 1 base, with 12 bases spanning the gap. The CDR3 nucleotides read TGTGCCAGCAGCGTAGGTGGGCGAGAGGGCACAGATACGCAGTATTTT. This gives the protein CASSVGGREGTDTQYF.

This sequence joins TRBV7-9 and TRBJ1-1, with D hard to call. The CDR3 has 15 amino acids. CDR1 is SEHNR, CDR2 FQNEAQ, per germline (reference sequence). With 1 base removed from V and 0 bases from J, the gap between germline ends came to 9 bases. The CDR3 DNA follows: TGTGCCAGCAGCTTAGGTGGCAGCCTGAACACTGAAGCTTTCTTT. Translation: CASSLGGSLNTEAFF.

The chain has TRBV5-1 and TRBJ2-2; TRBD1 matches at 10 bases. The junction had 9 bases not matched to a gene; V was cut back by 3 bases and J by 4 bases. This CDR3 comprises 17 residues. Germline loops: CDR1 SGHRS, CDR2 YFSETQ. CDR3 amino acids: CASSSGQGSTLTGELFF. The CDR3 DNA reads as TGCGCCAGCAGCTCGGGACAGGGGTCAACTCTCACCGGGGAGCTGTTTTTT.

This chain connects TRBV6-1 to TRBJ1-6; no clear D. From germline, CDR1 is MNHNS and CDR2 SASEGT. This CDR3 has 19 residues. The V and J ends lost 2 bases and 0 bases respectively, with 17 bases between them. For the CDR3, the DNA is TGTGCCAGCAGTGAAATCGGAGACATTTTCAGCTCCTATAATTCACCCCTCCACTTT. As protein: CASSEIGDIFSSYNSPLHF.

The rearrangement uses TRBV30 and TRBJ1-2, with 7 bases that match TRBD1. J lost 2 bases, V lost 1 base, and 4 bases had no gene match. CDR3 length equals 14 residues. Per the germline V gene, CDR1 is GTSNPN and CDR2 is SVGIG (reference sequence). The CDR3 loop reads CAWSGKDRNYGYTF. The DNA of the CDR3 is TGTGCCTGGAGTGGGAAGGACAGGAACTATGGCTACACCTTC.

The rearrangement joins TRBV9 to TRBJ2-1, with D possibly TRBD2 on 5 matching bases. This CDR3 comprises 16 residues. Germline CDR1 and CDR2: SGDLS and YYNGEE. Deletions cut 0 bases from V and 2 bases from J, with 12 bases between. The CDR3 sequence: CASSVGREKPYNEQFF. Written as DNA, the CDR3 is TGTGCCAGCAGCGTAGGAAGGGAGAAGCCCTACAATGAGCAGTTCTTC.

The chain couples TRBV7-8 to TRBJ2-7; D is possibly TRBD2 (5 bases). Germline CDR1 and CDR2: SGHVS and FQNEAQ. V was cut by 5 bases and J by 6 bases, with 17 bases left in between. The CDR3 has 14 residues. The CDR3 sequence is CASSKATEVAEQYV. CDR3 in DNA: TGTGCCAGCAGCAAAGCGACGGAGGTTGCCGAGCAGTACGTC.

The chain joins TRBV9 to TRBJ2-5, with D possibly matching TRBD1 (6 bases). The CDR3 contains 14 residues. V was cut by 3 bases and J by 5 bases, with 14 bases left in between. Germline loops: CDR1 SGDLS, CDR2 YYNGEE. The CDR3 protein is CASSAGVGGETQYF. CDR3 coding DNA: TGTGCCAGCAGCGCAGGGGTGGGCGGCGAGACCCAGTACTTC.

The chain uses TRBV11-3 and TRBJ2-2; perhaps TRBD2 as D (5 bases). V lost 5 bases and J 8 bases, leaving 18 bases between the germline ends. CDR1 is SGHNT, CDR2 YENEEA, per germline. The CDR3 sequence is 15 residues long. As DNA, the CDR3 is TGTGCCAGCAGCCCCTCCCTGTGGGGAGCGGGGGAGCTGTTTTTT. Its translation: CASSPSLWGAGELFF.

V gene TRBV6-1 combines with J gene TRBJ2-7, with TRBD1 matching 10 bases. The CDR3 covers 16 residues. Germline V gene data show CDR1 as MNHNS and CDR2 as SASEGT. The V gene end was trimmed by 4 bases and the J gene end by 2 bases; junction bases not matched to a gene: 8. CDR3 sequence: CASSVDGTGVTYEQYV. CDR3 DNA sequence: TGTGCCAGCAGTGTTGACGGGACAGGGGTTACCTACGAGCAGTACGTC.

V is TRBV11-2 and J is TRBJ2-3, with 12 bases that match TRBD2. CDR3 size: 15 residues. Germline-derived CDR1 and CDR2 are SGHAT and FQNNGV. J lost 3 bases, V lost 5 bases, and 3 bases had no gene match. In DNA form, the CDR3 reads TGTGCCAGCAGCCCTACTAGCGGGAGGACAGATACGCAGTATTTT. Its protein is CASSPTSGRTDTQYF.

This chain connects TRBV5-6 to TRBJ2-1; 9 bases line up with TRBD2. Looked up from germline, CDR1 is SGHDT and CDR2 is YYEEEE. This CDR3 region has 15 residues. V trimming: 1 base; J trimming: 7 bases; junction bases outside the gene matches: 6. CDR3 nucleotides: TGTGCCAGCAGCTTGAACCCTAGCGGGACGAATGAGCAGTTCTTC. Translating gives CASSLNPSGTNEQFF.

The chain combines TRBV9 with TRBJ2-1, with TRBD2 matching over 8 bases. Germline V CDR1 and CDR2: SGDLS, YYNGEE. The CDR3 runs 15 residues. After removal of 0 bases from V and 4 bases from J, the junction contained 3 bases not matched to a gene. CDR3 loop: CASSVAGGGYNEQFF. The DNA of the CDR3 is TGTGCCAGCAGCGTAGCGGGCGGGGGGTACAATGAGCAGTTCTTC.

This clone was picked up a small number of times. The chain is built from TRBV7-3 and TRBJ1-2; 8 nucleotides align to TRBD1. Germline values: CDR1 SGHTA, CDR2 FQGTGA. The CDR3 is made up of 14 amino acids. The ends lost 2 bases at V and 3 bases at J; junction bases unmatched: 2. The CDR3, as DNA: TGTGCCAGCAGCTTAGGGGGACAGGACTATGGCTACACCTTC. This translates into CASSLGGQDYGYTF.